This TCR beta chain was found in a study of CD8 T cells in Susac syndrome. It was negative isolation that provided the CD8+ and CD4+ T cells, whereas TEMRA cells were enriched by FACS. Whole-study results and caveats: CD4+ T cell repertoires in Susac syndrome lacked clonal expansion.

The ends were cut back, 4 bases at V and 0 bases at J, with 9 bases in the middle. The germline gives CDR1 SQVTM, CDR2 ANQGSEA. The CDR3 covers 13 residues. It was with random hexamers that 0.5 to 1 ug RNA was reverse transcribed. One entry per CDR3 protein, called by TCRdb with MiXCR from the immunoSEQ multiplex PCR reads. The sample shows 150,000 to 190,000 distinct CDR3 sequences, around 95% of them seen only once. Concerning this clonotype itself: No antigen is known for it.

This clonotype was sampled from a human donor with Susac syndrome. The source material was CD4+ T cells from PBMCs. The chain uses TRBV29-1 and TRBJ1-1; D possibly corresponds to TRBD1 (5 bases). The CDR3 sequence: CSVVPGLNTEAFF. CDR3 nucleotides: TGCAGCGTTGTTCCAGGGCTGAACACTGAAGCTTTCTTT.